This T cell receptor beta chain was recovered during a study of radiotherapy plus CTLA-4 blockade in lung cancer. General observations from the study: In blood, TCR clones derived from the tumor expanded after radiotherapy plus ipilimumab.

Assay used: immunoSEQ multiplex PCR; TCRdb lists only in-frame clones, some missing. The sample contains roughly 66,000 clones, over 75% of which appear only once. CDR1 is SGHNT, CDR2 YYREEE, per germline (reference sequence). The CDR3 is 15 amino acids. Germline trimming cut 0 bases from V and 4 bases from J; bases unmatched to any gene: 6. To note about this clone: Its target is not known.

The chain links TRBV5-4 to TRBJ1-1; 7 bases align to TRBD1. The origin of this receptor is a human donor with non-small cell lung cancer who had a partial response to radiotherapy plus ipilimumab. The source material was peripheral blood, sampled from a patient treated with radiotherapy plus ipilimumab. CDR3 coding DNA: TGTGCCAGCAGCTTGGCGACAGGGTTTTCCACTGAAGCTTTCTTT. Protein: CASSLATGFSTEAFF.